Shown below are 17 T cell receptor beta chains from a single sample sequenced in a study of T cell responses to AZD1222 COVID-19 vaccine. Only in-frame clones appear in the TCRdb table, and some are missing; sequencing was by immunoSEQ multiplex PCR. The sample lists fewer than 200,000 clones; 88% were seen once. This specimen consisted of peripheral blood, obtained 28 days after the second AZD1222 dose. Receptors originate from an adult who received the AZD1222 COVID-19 vaccine.

This clone was observed a single time. This sequence joins TRBV12-5 and TRBJ2-3; 11 bases line up with TRBD2. The ends lost 7 bases at V and 4 bases at J; junction bases unmatched: 7. This CDR3 spans 15 amino acids. Germline V lookup: CDR1 LGHNT, CDR2 FRNRAP. In nucleotides, the CDR3 is TGTGCTAGTGCCCTGGGACTAGCGGAGGCAGATACGCAGTATTTT. This codes for CASALGLAEADTQYF.

The chain joins TRBV29-1 to TRBJ2-3; 9 nucleotides align to TRBD2. The germline V gene encodes CDR1 SQVTM and CDR2 ANQGSEA. CDR3 size: 15 residues. J was trimmed by 4 bases and V by 2 bases; bases with no gene match: 7. CDR3 sequence: CSVEQRGGVADTQYF. CDR3 bases: TGCAGCGTTGAACAACGCGGGGGGGTGGCAGATACGCAGTATTTT.

This chain connects TRBV6-2 or TRBV6-3 to TRBJ2-7, with 7 bases lining up with TRBD1. CDR1 and CDR2 (germline): MNHEY, SVGEGT. The CDR3 extends over 12 amino acids. J gave up 4 bases and V 5 bases, and 2 bases lay outside the gene matches. The CDR3 DNA sequence: TGTGCCAGCAGTCGGGACAGTTACGAGCAGTACTTC. Its translation: CASSRDSYEQYF.

The chain employs TRBV5-1 and TRBJ1-2; TRBD1 aligns across 10 bases. The germline V gene encodes CDR1 SGHRS and CDR2 YFSETQ. Losses at the gene ends were 3 bases for V and 3 bases for J; bases not matched to a gene: 5. This CDR3 spans 15 amino acids. DNA for the CDR3: TGCGCCAGCAGCTCCTTTGGACAGGGGGACTATGGCTACACCTTC. This sequence encodes CASSSFGQGDYGYTF.

The chain has TRBV6-2 or TRBV6-3 and TRBJ1-1; a weak D match, TRBD1 (5 bases). Per germline, CDR1 MNHEY and CDR2 SVGEGT. CDR3 length: 12 residues. Between the trimmed V and J ends, which lost 5 bases and 1 base, there was a span of 5 bases. The DNA of the CDR3 is TGTGCCAGCAGTCAGGGGAACACTGAAGCTTTCTTT. It translates to CASSQGNTEAFF.

This rearrangement joins TRBV21-1 to TRBJ2-1; the table gives TRBD2 as D, unverified against the DNA. TRBV21-1 counts as a pseudogene. The CDR3 consists of 15 residues. The CDR3 nucleotides are TGTGCCAGCAGCAGAGGAGCGGGGGAGGGTGATGAGCAGTTCTTC. This gives the protein CASSRGAGEGDEQFF.

The V and J genes are TRBV7-6 and TRBJ2-7, with 7 bases that match TRBD2. Looked up from germline, CDR1 is SGHVS and CDR2 is FNYEAQ. CDR3 length: 13 residues. V lost 6 bases to trimming and J lost 6 bases; unmatched junction nucleotides: 8. The CDR3 loop is CASSYGEGSEQYF. The CDR3 bases are TGTGCCAGCAGTTACGGGGAGGGAAGCGAGCAGTACTTC.

V gene TRBV28 combines with J gene TRBJ1-5; unclear D gene. Germline V CDR1 and CDR2: MDHEN, SYDVKM. The CDR3 is made up of 17 amino acids. Trimming took off 2 bases at V and 5 bases at J, with 19 bases between the two ends. The CDR3 loop is CASSLRERHVEDQPQHF. The CDR3 coding sequence is TGTGCCAGCAGTTTAAGGGAGCGCCACGTCGAGGATCAGCCCCAGCATTTT.

The chain couples TRBV6-2 or TRBV6-3 to TRBJ2-7; D ambiguous. The germline gives CDR1 MNHEY, CDR2 SVGEGT. The germline V and J ends were trimmed by 4 bases and 3 bases, with 13 bases remaining between them. This CDR3 has 14 residues. The CDR3 sequence: CASSWREVRYEQYF. CDR3 DNA sequence: TGTGCCAGCAGTTGGAGAGAGGTCCGCTACGAGCAGTACTTC.

This clone was found a few times. This chain links TRBV28 with TRBJ1-1; the match to TRBD1 covers 7 bases. Unmatched junction bases numbered 6, after V lost 6 bases and J lost 2 bases. Germline V CDR1 and CDR2: MDHEN, SYDVKM. The CDR3 length is 14 residues. The CDR3 bases are TGTGCCAGCAGCCCAGGGACAGCCAACACTGAAGCTTTCTTT. It is translated as CASSPGTANTEAFF.

The V gene is TRBV5-1, the J gene TRBJ2-2, with 9 bases lining up with TRBD1. Germline values: CDR1 SGHRS, CDR2 YFSETQ. The CDR3 runs 15 residues. With V trimmed by 3 bases and J by 5 bases, 5 bases remained unmatched. Here the CDR3 reads CASSWGQGSTGELFF. CDR3 DNA sequence: TGCGCCAGCAGCTGGGGACAGGGCAGTACCGGGGAGCTGTTTTTT.

This clone has a single count. This chain uses TRBV7-9 with TRBJ2-1; possible D gene TRBD1, 6 bases. V shed 7 bases and J shed 5 bases, with 12 bases lying between them. The CDR3 consists of 13 residues. Germline V gene lookup returns CDR1 SEHNR and CDR2 FQNEAQ (reference sequence). DNA for the CDR3: TGTGCCAGCAACCATAGGGGGAACAATGAGCAGTTCTTC. Translated: CASNHRGNNEQFF.

This sequence joins TRBV7-3 and TRBJ2-4, with D possibly being TRBD1 (5 bases). The V gene lost 2 bases and the J gene lost 2 bases, with 10 bases spanning the gap. The CDR3 runs 15 residues. Germline lookup yields CDR1 SGHTA and CDR2 FQGTGA. In DNA, the CDR3 is TGTGCCAGCAGCTTAGATCAGGGTACCAAAAACATTCAGTACTTC. It yields the protein CASSLDQGTKNIQYF.

The chain couples TRBV7-2 to TRBJ2-2, with D possibly matching TRBD2 (5 bases). Germline-derived CDR1 and CDR2 are SGHTA and FQGNSA. Trimming cost V 5 bases and J 6 bases, with 19 bases left between them. CDR3 length: 16 residues. The chain's CDR3 is CASSPLSPGSAGELFF. CDR3 coding DNA: TGTGCCAGCAGCCCCCTTAGTCCGGGGAGCGCCGGGGAGCTGTTTTTT. The full variable domain, rest sourced from reference TRBV7-2 and TRBJ2-2, is GAGVSQSPSNKVTEKGKDVELRCDPISGHTALYWYRQSLGQGLEFLIYFQGNSAPDKSGLPSDRFSAERTGGSVSTLTIQRTQQEDSAVYLCASSPLSPGSAGELFFGEGSRLTVL.

The V call is TRBV11-3, the J call TRBJ2-1; D possibly corresponds to TRBD2 (6 bases). The CDR3 loop spans 14 amino acids. Trimming removed 4 bases at V and 3 bases at J, with 10 bases between. The V gene's germline CDR1 is SGHNT and CDR2 YENEEA. Written as DNA, the CDR3 is TGTGCCAGCAGCTCGCGGACTAACTACAATGAGCAGTTCTTC. It translates to CASSSRTNYNEQFF.

The J gene is TRBJ1-1, the V gene TRBV6-2 or TRBV6-3; 10 bases are shared with TRBD1. The germline CDR1 and CDR2 sequences are MNHEY and SVGEGT. The CDR3 extends over 12 amino acids. The junction had 3 bases not matched to a gene; V was cut back by 6 bases and J by 8 bases. As DNA, the CDR3 is TGTGCCAGCAGCCGGACAGGGGGGGAAGCTTTCTTT. This gives the protein CASSRTGGEAFF.

The chain is built from TRBV7-2 and TRBJ2-7, with 7 bases aligning to TRBD1. The CDR3 spans 15 residues. The V gene's germline CDR1 is SGHTA and CDR2 FQGNSA. The V segment lost 6 bases and the J segment 4 bases; nucleotides outside the gene matches: 12. The CDR3 DNA follows: TGTGCCAGCAGTTTCCAATCGGGACAGTCTTACGAGCAGTACTTC. Translating it yields CASSFQSGQSYEQYF.